This T cell receptor beta chain was sequenced for a study of low-dose radiotherapy and immunotherapy resistance in tumors. In the study overall: Radiation delivery to Cohort 1 consisted of 0.5 Gy per fraction every 2 weeks, summing to 6.5 Gy. Oral administration of aspirin 300 mg daily occurred for four cycles, commencing at cycle 1 day 1.

Primers used for first-strand cDNA, a TRAV- and TRBV-specific set, covered both alpha and beta chains. A constant-region primer paired with the V-primer adapter amplified TCRs over about 19 PCR cycles. TCRdb analysed the reads with MiXCR anew, one entry per CDR3 protein. The sample contains approximately 89,000 distinct CDR3 sequences, under 20% of which appear only once. This clonotype was seen once. The CDR3 is 15 residues long. Trimming left V 0 bases short and J 1 base short, with 9 bases between. CDR1 is ENHRY and CDR2 is SYGVKD in the germline V gene. Time point specified: before trial treatment. The study gave donors nivolumab, ipilimumab, aspirin, low-dose cyclophosphamide and low-dose radiotherapy. The patients who were eligible all carried advanced solid tumors that lacked tumor-infiltrating lymphocytes, meaning the tumors were TIL-negative.

The specimen comprised PBMCs, sampled before treatment. This chain connects TRBV10-3 to TRBJ1-1; TRBD1 is a possible D gene (5 bases). This receptor was obtained from a male donor with prostate cancer. The CDR3 reads CAISESGGSNTEAFF. DNA of the CDR3: TGTGCCATCAGTGAGTCGGGGGGGTCGAACACTGAAGCTTTCTTT.